This is a list of T cell receptor beta chains from one sample in a study of blood T cell repertoires in COVID-19. Using immunoSEQ multiplex PCR, the repertoire was profiled, and TCRdb retains in-frame clones only, with some absent. The data show roughly 74,000 clones, about 88% seen once. Sequencing was performed on peripheral blood. The source of these receptors is a man between 65 and 85 years old with active or convalescent COVID-19. The CDR3 runs from the conserved cysteine through the conserved F or W. A D gene is named only where the DNA matches it firmly. Not every row has a clone size; where given, it reads once, few, many or a size class.

cdr3_nt	cdr3_aa	d_call	v_call	j_call	clone_size
TGTGCCTTTAGGACAGGGGGCGCGGTAGGAGTCGGCTACACCTTC	CAFRTGGAVGVGYTF	TRBD1	TRBV30	TRBJ1-2	.
TGCGCCAGCAGCTCCTGGGGAGGGGAGCGCGGAGAGACCCAGTACTTC	CASSSWGGERGETQYF	TRBD2	TRBV5-1	TRBJ2-5	.
TGTGCCAGCAGCCAAGATATATCCGGGACTAGCGGGAGAGGGTCCTACAATGAGCAGTTCTTC	CASSQDISGTSGRGSYNEQFF	TRBD2	TRBV14	TRBJ2-1	.
TGTGCCAGCAGCCAGGGCGACTATGGCTACACCTTC	CASSQGDYGYTF	.	TRBV2	TRBJ1-2	.
TGTGCCAGCAGTGAGGGGGGAAGCAATCAGCCCCAGCATTTT	CASSEGGSNQPQHF	.	TRBV25-1	TRBJ1-5	.
TGTGCCAGCAGCTTGGGCGGGGGAGGTGATACGCAGTATTTT	CASSLGGGGDTQYF	TRBD2	TRBV11-2	TRBJ2-3	.
TGTGCCAGCAGCATGCGACTAGCGGGCAGCACAGATACGCAGTATTTT	CASSMRLAGSTDTQYF	TRBD2	TRBV7-9	TRBJ2-3	.
TGTGCCAGCAGCTTACTTGGGACAGATAATTCACCCCTCCACTTT	CASSLLGTDNSPLHF	TRBD1	TRBV7-9	TRBJ1-6	.
TGTGCCAGCAGTCGCAGGGGTTTAGCCTACGAGCAGTACTTC	CASSRRGLAYEQYF	.	TRBV6-6	TRBJ2-7	.
TGTGCCAGCAGCTTGAGCGTCAGCATCTCTGGGGCCAACGTCCTGACTTTC	CASSLSVSISGANVLTF	.	TRBV5-4	TRBJ2-6	.
TGCAGTGCTAGTCTCGACAGGGGGCATTTGATGAACACTGAAGCTTTCTTT	CSASLDRGHLMNTEAFF	TRBD1	TRBV20-1	TRBJ1-1	.
TGTGCCAGCAGCTCTGAGTCGGTTTTGGGAAACACCATATATTTT	CASSSESVLGNTIYF	.	TRBV7-8	TRBJ1-3	.
TGCGCCAGCAGCAGAGAACCGAACACTGAAGCTTTCTTT	CASSREPNTEAFF	.	TRBV5-1	TRBJ1-1	.
TGTGCCAGCAGCTGGGCTCGGGAGCCCAGTGTCCTGACTTTC	CASSWAREPSVLTF	.	TRBV5-8	TRBJ2-6	few
TGTGCCAGCAGCAGGGCGACAACGGATTCACCCCTCCACTTT	CASSRATTDSPLHF	.	TRBV6-5	TRBJ1-6	.
TGCAGCGTTAATTCACAGGGAAGTGAAAAACTGTTTTTT	CSVNSQGSEKLFF	.	TRBV29-1	TRBJ1-4	.
TGTGCCAGCAGTGAAGGGAATTGGGACACCGAGCCCCAGCATTTT	CASSEGNWDTEPQHF	.	TRBV6-1	TRBJ1-5	.
TGTGCCAGCAGCCTTCCGGGACTAGCGACCGGGGAGCTGTTTTTT	CASSLPGLATGELFF	TRBD2	TRBV28	TRBJ2-2	.
TGTGCCAGTAGAAACAGGGCCTCTAACTATGGCTACACCTTC	CASRNRASNYGYTF	.	TRBV19	TRBJ1-2	.
TGTGCCAGTAGTATTAGCGGGGGGGCAACCGATGAGCAGTTCTTC	CASSISGGATDEQFF	TRBD2	TRBV19	TRBJ2-1	.
TGTGCCAGCAACCCAACCGTGACAGGCCCACCCATACCTTTCTACGAGCAGTACTTC	CASNPTVTGPPIPFYEQYF	.	TRBV7-3	TRBJ2-7	.
TGTGCCTCACAACCAGGATTCGGTGGAAACACCATATATTTT	CASQPGFGGNTIYF	.	TRBV10-3	TRBJ1-3	once
TGCGCCAGCAGCATAGGACAAGGGACAGATACGCAGTATTTT	CASSIGQGTDTQYF	.	TRBV5-1	TRBJ2-3	.
TGTGCCAGCAGCCAAGAAAGGTCTGGACGGGGTGGCTACACCTTC	CASSQERSGRGGYTF	.	TRBV4-2	TRBJ1-2	.
TGTGCCAGCAGCTTAGTTGGGCTGTCGACCGGCTCTTTCTTT	CASSLVGLSTGSFF	.	TRBV7-2	TRBJ1-1	.
TGCGCCAGCAGCTCCGGGACTAGCTCAAAAAACATTCAGTACTTC	CASSSGTSSKNIQYF	TRBD2	TRBV5-1	TRBJ2-4	.
TGCGCCAGCACTACCAGCAATCAGCCCCAGCATTTT	CASTTSNQPQHF	.	TRBV10-2	TRBJ1-5	.
TGTGCCAGTAGTTTCTTTCAGGGTGGCACTGAAGCTTTCTTT	CASSFFQGGTEAFF	.	TRBV19	TRBJ1-1	.
TGTGCCAGCAGCTCCAACCCCTGGGCGGGGGACCGAGATACGCAGTATTTT	CASSSNPWAGDRDTQYF	TRBD2	TRBV7-9	TRBJ2-3	.
TGTGCCAGCAGCTTGACAGGGGGCACGACCTACGAGCAGTACTTC	CASSLTGGTTYEQYF	TRBD1	TRBV7-9	TRBJ2-7	.
TGTGCCAGCAGCTTAGGGCGGACCCGGGACAGGGAAGAGTTC	CASSLGRTRDREEF	TRBD1	TRBV11-2	TRBJ2-7	.
TGTGCCTGGAGTGAACAGTCTGGAGAAAAACTGTTTTTT	CAWSEQSGEKLFF	.	TRBV30	TRBJ1-4	.
TGTGCCTGGAGTTCGTCTAGCGGCACAGATACGCAGTATTTT	CAWSSSSGTDTQYF	.	TRBV30	TRBJ2-3	.
TGTGCCACCAGCAGAGATCTTGGGAGGAGCAATCAGCCCCAGCATTTT	CATSRDLGRSNQPQHF	.	TRBV15	TRBJ1-5	.
TGTGCCAGCAGCTTGGGACTAGCAGGTGCAAGCACAGATACGCAGTATTTT	CASSLGLAGASTDTQYF	TRBD2	TRBV7-2	TRBJ2-3	.
TGTGCCAGCAGACCACCGGGACAGGGGCACACCGGGGAGCTGTTTTTT	CASRPPGQGHTGELFF	TRBD1	TRBV6-6	TRBJ2-2	.
TGCGCCAGCAGCCAAGGAGAATCGGTTGAGCAGTTCTTC	CASSQGESVEQFF	.	TRBV4-1	TRBJ2-1	.
TGTGCCAGCAGCAGTTTGGGGCTCGATCAGCCCCAGCATTTT	CASSSLGLDQPQHF	.	TRBV21-1	TRBJ1-5	.
TGTGCCAGCAGCCGGGACTACGAGGGGCAGTTCTTC	CASSRDYEGQFF	TRBD2	TRBV11-2	TRBJ2-1	.
TGTGCCAGCAGTTACTCTCTCGTGACTAGCGGGAGCTACGAGCAGTACTTC	CASSYSLVTSGSYEQYF	TRBD2	TRBV6-2/TRBV6-3	TRBJ2-7	.